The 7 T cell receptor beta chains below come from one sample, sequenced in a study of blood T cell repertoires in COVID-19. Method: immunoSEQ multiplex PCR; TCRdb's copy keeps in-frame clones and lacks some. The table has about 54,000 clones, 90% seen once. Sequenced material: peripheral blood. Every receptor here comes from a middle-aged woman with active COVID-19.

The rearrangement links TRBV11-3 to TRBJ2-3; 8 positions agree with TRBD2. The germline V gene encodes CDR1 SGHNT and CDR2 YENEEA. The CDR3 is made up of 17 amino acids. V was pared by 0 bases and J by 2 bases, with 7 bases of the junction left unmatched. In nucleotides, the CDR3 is TGTGCCAGCAGCTTAGATCGTCGGGGGGGATTCACAGATACGCAGTATTTT. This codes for CASSLDRRGGFTDTQYF.

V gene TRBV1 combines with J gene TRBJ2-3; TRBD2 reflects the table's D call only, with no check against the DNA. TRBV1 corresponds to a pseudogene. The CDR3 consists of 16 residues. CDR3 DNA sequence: TGCACCAGCAGCCCGTCGGGATTTCCCCACACAGATACGCAGTATTTT. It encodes CTSSPSGFPHTDTQYF.

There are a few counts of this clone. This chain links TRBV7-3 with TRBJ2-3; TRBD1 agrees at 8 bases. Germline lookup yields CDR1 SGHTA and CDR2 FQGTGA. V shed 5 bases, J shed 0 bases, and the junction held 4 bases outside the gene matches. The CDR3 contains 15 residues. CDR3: CASSKHRGSTDTQYF. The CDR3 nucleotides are TGTGCCAGCAGCAAACACAGGGGGAGCACAGATACGCAGTATTTT.

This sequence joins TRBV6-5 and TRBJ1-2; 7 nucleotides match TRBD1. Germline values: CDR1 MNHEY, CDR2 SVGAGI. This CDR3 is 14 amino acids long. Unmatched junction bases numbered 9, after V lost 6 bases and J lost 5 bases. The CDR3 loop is CASRDRDPIYGYTF. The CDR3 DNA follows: TGTGCCAGCAGAGACAGGGATCCGATATATGGCTACACCTTC.

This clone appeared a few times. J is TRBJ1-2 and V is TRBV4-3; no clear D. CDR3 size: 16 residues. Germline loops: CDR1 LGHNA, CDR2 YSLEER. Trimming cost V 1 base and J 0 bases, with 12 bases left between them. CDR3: CASSQGVKTTNYGYTF. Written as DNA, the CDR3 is TGCGCCAGCAGCCAAGGTGTTAAGACAACTAACTATGGCTACACCTTC.

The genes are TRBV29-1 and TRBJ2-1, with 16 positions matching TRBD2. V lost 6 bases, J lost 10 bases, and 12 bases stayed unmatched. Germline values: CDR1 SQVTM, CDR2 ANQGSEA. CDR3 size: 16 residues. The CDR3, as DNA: TGCAGCGTAACCGGGACTAGCGGGGGGGCCTACTTCGAGCAGTTCTTC. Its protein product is CSVTGTSGGAYFEQFF.

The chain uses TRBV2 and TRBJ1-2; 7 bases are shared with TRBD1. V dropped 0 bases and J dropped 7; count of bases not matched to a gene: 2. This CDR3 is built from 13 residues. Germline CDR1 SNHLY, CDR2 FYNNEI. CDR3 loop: CASSEAPGGGYTF. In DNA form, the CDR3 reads TGTGCCAGCAGTGAAGCCCCAGGGGGTGGCTACACCTTC.